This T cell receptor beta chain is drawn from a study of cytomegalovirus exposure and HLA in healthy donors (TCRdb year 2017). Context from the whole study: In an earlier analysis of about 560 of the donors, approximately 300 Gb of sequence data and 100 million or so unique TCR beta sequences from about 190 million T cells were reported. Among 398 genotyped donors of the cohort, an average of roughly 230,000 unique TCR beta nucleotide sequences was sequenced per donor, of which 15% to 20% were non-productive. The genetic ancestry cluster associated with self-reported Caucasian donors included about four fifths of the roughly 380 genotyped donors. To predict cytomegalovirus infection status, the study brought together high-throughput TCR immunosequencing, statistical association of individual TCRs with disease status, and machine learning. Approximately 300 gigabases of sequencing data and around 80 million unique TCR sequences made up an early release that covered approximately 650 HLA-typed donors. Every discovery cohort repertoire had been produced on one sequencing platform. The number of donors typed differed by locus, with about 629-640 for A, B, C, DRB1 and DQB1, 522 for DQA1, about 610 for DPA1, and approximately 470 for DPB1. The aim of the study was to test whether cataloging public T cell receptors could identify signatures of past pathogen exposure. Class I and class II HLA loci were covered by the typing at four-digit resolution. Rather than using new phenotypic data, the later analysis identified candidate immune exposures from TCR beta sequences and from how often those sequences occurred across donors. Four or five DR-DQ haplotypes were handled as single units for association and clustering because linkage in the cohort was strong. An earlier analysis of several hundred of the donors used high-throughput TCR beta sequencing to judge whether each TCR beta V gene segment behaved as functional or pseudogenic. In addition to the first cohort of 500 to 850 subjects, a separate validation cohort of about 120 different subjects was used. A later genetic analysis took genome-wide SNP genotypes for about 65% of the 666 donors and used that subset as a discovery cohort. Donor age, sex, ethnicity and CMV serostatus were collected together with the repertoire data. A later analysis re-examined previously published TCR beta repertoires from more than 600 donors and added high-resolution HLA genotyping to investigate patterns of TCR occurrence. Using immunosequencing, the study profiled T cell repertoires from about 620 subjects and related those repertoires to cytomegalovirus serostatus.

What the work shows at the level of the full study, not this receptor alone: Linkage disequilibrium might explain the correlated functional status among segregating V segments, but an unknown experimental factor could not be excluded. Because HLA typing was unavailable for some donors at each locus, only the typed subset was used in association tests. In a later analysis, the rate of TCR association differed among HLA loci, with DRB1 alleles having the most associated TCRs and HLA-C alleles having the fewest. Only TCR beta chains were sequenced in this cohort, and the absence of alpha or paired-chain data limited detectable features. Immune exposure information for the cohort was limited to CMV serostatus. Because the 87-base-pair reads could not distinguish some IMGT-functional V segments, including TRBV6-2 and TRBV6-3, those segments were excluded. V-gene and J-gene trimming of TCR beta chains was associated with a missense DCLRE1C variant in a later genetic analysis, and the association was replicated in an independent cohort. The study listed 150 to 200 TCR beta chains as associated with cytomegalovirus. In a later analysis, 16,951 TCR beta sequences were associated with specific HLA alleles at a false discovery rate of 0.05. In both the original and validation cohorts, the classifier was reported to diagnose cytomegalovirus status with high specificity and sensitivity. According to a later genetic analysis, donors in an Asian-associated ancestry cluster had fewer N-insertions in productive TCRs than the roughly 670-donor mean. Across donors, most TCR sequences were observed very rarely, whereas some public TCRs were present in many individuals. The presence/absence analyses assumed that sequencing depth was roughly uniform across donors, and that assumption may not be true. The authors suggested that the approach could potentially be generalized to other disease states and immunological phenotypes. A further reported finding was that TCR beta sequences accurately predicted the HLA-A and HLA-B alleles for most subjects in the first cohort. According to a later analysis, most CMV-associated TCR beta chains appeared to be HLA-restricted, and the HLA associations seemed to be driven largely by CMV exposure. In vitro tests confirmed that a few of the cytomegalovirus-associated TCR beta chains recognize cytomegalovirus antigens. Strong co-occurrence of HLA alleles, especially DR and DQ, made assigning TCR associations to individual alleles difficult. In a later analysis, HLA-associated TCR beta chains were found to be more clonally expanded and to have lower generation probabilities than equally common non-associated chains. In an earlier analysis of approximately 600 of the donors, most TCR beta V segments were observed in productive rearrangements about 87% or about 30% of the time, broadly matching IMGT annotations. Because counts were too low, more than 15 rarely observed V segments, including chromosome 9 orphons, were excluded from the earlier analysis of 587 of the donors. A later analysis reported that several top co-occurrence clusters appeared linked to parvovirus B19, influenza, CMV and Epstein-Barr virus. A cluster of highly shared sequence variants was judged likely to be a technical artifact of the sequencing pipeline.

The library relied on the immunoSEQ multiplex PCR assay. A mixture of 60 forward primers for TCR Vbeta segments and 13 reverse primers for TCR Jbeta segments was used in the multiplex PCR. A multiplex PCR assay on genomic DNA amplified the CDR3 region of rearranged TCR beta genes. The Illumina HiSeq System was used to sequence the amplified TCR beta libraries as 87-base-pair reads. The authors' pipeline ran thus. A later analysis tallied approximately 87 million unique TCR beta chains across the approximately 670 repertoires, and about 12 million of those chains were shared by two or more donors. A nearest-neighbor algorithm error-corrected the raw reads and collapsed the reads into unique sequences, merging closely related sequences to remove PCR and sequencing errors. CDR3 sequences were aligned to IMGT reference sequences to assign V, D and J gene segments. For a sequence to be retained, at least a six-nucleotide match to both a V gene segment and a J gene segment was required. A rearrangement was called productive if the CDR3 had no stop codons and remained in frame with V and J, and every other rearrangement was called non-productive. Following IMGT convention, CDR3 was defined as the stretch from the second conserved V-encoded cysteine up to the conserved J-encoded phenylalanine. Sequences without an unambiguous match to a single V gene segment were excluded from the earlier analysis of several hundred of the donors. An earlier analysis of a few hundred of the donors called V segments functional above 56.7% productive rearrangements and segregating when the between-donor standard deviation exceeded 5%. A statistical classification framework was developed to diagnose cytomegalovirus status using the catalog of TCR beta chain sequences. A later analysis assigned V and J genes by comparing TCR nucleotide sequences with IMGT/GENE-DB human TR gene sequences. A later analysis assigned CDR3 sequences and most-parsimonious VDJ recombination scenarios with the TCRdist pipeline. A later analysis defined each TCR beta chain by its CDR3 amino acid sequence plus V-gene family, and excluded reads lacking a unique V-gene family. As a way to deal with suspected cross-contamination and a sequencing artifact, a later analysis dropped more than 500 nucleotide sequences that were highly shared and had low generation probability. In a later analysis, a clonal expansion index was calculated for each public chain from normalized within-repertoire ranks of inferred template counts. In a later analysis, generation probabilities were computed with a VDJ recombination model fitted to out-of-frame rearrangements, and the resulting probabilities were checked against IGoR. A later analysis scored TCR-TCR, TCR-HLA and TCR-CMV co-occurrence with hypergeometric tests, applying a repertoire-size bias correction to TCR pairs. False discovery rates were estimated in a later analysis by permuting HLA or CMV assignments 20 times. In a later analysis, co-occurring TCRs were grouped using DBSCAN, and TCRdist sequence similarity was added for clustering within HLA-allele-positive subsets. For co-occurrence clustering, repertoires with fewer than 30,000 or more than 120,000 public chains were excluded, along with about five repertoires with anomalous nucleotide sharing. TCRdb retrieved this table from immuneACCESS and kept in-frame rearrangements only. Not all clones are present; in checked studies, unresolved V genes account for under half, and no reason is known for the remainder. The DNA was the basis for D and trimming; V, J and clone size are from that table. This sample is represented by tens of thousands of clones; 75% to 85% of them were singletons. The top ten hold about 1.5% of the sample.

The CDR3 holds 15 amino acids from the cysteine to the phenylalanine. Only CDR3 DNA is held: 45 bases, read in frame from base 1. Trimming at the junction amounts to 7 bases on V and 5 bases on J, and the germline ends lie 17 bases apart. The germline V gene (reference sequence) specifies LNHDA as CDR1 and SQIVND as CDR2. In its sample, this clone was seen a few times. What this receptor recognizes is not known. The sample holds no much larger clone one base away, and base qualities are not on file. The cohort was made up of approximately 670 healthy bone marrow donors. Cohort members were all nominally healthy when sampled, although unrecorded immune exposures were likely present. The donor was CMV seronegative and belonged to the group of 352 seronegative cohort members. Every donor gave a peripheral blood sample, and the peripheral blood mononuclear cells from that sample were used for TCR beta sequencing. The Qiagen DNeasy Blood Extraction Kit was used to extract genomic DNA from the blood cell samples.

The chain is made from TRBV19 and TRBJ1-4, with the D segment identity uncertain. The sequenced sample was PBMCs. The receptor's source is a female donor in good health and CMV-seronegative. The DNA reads TGTGCCAGTACCCCTCCTGGGAGTCCAAATGAAAAACTGTTTTTT. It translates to CASTPPGSPNEKLFF.